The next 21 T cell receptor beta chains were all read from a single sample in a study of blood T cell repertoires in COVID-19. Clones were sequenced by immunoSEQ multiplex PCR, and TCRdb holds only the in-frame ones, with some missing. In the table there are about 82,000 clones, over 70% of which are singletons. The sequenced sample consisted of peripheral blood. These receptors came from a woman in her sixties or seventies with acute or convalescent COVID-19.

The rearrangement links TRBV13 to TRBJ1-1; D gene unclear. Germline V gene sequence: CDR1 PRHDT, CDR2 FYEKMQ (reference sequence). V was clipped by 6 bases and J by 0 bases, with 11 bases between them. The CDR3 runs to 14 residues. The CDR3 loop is CASSTSRLNTEAFF. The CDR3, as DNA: TGTGCCAGCAGTACTAGCCGGTTGAACACTGAAGCTTTCTTT.

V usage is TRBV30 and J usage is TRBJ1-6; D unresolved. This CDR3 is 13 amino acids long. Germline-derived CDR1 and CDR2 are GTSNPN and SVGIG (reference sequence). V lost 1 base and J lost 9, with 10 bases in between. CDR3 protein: CAWSEAPGSPLHF. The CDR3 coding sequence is TGTGCCTGGAGTGAGGCCCCAGGTTCACCCCTCCACTTT.

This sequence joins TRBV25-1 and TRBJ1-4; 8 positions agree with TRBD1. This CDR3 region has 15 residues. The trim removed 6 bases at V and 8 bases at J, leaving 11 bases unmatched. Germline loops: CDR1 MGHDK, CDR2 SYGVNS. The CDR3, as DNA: TGTGCCAGCAGGACAGGGCAGGGGGCGAGCGAAAAACTGTTTTTT. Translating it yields CASRTGQGASEKLFF.

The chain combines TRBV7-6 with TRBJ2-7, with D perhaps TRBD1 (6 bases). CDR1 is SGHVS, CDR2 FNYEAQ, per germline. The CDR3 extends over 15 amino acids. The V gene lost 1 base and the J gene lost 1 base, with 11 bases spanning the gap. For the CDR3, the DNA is TGTGCCAGCAGCTTAGACCCCACAGGGTCCTACGAGCAGTACTTC. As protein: CASSLDPTGSYEQYF.

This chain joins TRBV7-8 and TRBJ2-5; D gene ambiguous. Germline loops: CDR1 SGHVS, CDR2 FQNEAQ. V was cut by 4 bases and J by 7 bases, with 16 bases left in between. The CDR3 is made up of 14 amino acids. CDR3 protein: CASSSDSSGGTQYF. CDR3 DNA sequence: TGTGCCAGCAGCTCCGACTCCTCCGGTGGGACCCAGTACTTC.

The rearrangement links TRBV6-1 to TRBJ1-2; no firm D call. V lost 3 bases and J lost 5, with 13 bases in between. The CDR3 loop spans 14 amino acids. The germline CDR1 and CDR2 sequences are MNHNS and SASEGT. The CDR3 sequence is CASSDGGGGYGYTF. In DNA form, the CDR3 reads TGTGCCAGCAGTGACGGCGGTGGAGGGTATGGCTACACCTTC.

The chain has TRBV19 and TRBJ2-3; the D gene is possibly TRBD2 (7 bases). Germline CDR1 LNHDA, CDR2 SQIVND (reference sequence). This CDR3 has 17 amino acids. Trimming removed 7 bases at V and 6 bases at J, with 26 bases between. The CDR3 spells CASIIPLRGPANDTQYF. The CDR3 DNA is TGTGCCAGTATCATCCCCTTGCGGGGGCCTGCAAATGATACGCAGTATTTT. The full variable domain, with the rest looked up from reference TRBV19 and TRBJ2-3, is DGGITQSPKYLFRKEGQNVTLSCEQNLNHDAMYWYRQDPGQGLRLIYYSQIVNDFQKGDIAEGYSVSREKKESFPLTVTSAQKNPTAFYLCASIIPLRGPANDTQYFGPGTRLTVL.

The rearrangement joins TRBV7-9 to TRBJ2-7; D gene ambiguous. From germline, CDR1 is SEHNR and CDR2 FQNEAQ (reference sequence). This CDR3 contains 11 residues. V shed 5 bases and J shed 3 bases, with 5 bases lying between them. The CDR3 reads CASSPGYEQYF. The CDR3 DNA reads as TGTGCCAGCAGCCCCGGCTACGAGCAGTACTTC.

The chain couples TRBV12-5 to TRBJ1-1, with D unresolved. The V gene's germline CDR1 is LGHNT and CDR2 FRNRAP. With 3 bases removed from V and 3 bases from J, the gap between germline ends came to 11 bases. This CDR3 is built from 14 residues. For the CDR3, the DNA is TGTGCTAGTGGTTTCGGGAGGCAGGACACTGAAGCTTTCTTT. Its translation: CASGFGRQDTEAFF. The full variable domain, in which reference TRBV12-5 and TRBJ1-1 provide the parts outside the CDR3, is DARVTQTPRHKVTEMGQEVTMRCQPILGHNTVFWYRQTMMQGLELLAYFRNRAPLDDSGMPKDRFSAEMPDATLATLKIQPSEPRDSAVYFCASGFGRQDTEAFFGQGTRLTVV.

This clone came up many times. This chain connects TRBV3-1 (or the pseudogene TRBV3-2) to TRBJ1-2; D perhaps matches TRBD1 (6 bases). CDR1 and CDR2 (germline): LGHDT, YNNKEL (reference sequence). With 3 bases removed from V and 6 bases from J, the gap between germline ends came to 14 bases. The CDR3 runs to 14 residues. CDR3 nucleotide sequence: TGTGCCAGCAGCCAGCGCTCGGGGGGCGATGGCTACACCTTC. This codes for CASSQRSGGDGYTF.

CDR3 bases: TGTGCCAGCAGCGTAAGGGCAGGGGGCGAAGGCTACACCTTC. It is translated as CASSVRAGGEGYTF. The chain uses TRBV9 and TRBJ1-2; 8 bases map to TRBD1. This CDR3 spans 14 amino acids. Trimming cost V 1 base and J 8 bases; bases outside gene matches: 7. Germline V gives CDR1 SGDLS, CDR2 YYNGEE.

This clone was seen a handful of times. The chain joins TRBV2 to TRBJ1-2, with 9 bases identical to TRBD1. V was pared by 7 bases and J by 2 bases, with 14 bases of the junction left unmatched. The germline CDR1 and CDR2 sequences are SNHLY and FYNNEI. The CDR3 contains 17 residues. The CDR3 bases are TGTGCCAGCACCGAGATAGCCGGGACAGGGTGGAACTATGGCTACACCTTC. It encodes CASTEIAGTGWNYGYTF.

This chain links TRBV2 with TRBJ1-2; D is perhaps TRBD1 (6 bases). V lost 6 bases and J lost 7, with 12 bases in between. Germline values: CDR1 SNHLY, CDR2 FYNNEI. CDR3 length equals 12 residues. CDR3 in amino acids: CASRTTGPGYTF. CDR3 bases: TGTGCCAGCAGGACAACAGGGCCTGGCTACACCTTC.

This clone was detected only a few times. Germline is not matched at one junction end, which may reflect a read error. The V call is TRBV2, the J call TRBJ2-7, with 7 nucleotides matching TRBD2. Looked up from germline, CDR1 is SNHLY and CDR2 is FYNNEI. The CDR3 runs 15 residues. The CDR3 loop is CASSPPAGDSHEQYF. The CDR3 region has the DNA TGTGCCAGCAGTCCCCCCGCGGGAGACTCCCACGAGCAGTACTTC.

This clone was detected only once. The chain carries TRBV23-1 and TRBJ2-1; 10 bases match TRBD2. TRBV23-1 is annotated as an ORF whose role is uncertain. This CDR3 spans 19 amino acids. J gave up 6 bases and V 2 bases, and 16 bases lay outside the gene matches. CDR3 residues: CASSQPGLALWGCANEQFF. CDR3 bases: TGCGCCAGCAGTCAACCGGGACTAGCGTTATGGGGGTGTGCCAATGAGCAGTTCTTC.

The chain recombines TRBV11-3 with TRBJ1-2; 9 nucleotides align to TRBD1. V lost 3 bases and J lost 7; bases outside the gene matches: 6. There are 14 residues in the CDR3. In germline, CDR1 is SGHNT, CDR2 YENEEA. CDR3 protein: CASSLGQGGFGYTF. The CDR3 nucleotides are TGTGCCAGCAGCTTGGGACAGGGTGGTTTTGGCTACACCTTC.

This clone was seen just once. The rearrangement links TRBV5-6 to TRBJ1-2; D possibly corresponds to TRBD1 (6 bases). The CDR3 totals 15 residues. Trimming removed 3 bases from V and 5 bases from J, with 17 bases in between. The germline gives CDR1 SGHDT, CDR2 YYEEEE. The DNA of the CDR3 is TGTGCCAGCAGCTATCCCCCGGGACACGTATATGGCTACACCTTC. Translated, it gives CASSYPPGHVYGYTF.

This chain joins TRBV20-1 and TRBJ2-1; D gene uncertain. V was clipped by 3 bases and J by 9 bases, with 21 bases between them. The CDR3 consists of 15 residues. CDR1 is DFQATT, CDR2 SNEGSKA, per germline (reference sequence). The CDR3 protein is CSASLTIAMSTEQFF. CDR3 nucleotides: TGCAGTGCTAGTCTAACCATTGCGATGAGTACTGAGCAGTTCTTC.

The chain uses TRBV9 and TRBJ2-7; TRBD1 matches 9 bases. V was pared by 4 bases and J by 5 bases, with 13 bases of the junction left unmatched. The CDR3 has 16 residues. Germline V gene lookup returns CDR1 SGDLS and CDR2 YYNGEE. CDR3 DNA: TGTGCCAGCAGCCCCTCCGTCCCGACAGGGGGTGACGAGCAGTACTTC. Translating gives CASSPSVPTGGDEQYF.

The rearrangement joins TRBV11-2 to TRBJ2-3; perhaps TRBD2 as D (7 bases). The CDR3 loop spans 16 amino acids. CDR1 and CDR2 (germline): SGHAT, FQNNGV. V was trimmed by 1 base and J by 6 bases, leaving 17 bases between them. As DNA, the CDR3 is TGTGCCAGCAGCTTAGTTGGCGGGAGACAGGCGGATACGCAGTATTTT. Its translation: CASSLVGGRQADTQYF.

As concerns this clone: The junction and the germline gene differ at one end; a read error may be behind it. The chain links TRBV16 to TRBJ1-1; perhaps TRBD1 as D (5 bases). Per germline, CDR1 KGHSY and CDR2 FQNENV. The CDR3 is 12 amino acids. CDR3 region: CASSQTLKGGVF. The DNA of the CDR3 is TGTGCCAGCAGCCAGACCTTAAAAGGAGGGGTCTTT.